Listed below are T cell receptor beta chains from one sample, sequenced in a study of OX40 agonist ivuxolimab in advanced cancers. Only in-frame clones appear in the TCRdb table, and some are missing; sequencing was by immunoSEQ multiplex PCR. The data hold about 58,000 clones, with about 86% observed a single time. The sample consisted of CD4+ or CD8+ T cells sorted from blood, taken in a trial of the OX40 agonist ivuxolimab. These receptors came from an adult with an advanced solid tumor such as melanoma, head and neck, liver or kidney cancer. The CDR3 runs from the conserved cysteine through the conserved F or W. The order of the fields is CDR3 protein, CDR3 DNA, V gene, J gene, D gene, clone size. The D gene is left open where the match is weak. Rows may omit the clone size; those that give it use once, few, many or a size class.

cdr3_aa: CASSPRSGTKSPYGYTF; cdr3_nt: TGTGCCAGCAGCCCCCGGTCCGGGACGAAATCGCCTTATGGCTACACCTTC; v_call: TRBV7-2; j_call: TRBJ1-2; d_call: -; clone_size: -
cdr3_aa: CASSSRTGTTGELFF; cdr3_nt: TGTGCCAGCAGCTCTAGGACAGGGACGACCGGGGAGCTGTTTTTT; v_call: TRBV5-8; j_call: TRBJ2-2; d_call: TRBD1; clone_size: -
cdr3_aa: CASRGGTGGYNEQFF; cdr3_nt: TGCGCCAGCAGAGGCGGGACAGGGGGGTACAATGAGCAGTTCTTC; v_call: TRBV5-1; j_call: TRBJ2-1; d_call: TRBD1; clone_size: -
cdr3_aa: CASSLVGVTEAFF; cdr3_nt: TGCGCCAGCAGCTTGGTCGGGGTGACTGAAGCTTTCTTT; v_call: TRBV5-1; j_call: TRBJ1-1; d_call: -; clone_size: -
cdr3_aa: CASSQDGAGLQETQYF; cdr3_nt: TGCGCCAGCAGCCAAGATGGGGCAGGCCTCCAAGAGACCCAGTACTTC; v_call: TRBV4-1; j_call: TRBJ2-5; d_call: -; clone_size: -
cdr3_aa: CASSQDWEINEQFF; cdr3_nt: TGTGCCAGCAGCCAAGACTGGGAGATTAATGAGCAGTTCTTC; v_call: TRBV11-2; j_call: TRBJ2-1; d_call: -; clone_size: -
cdr3_aa: CASSEERSNQPQHF; cdr3_nt: TGCGCCAGCAGTGAGGAGAGAAGCAATCAGCCCCAGCATTTT; v_call: TRBV10-2; j_call: TRBJ1-5; d_call: -; clone_size: once
cdr3_aa: CASSLGPSNTGELFF; cdr3_nt: TGTGCCAGCAGCCTTGGACCATCGAACACCGGGGAGCTGTTTTTT; v_call: TRBV5-5; j_call: TRBJ2-2; d_call: -; clone_size: -
cdr3_aa: CASSLGAGETQYF; cdr3_nt: TGCGCCAGCAGCCTGGGGGCAGGGGAGACCCAGTACTTC; v_call: TRBV5-1; j_call: TRBJ2-5; d_call: -; clone_size: -
cdr3_aa: CASSDRINYGYTF; cdr3_nt: TGTGCCAGCAGTGATCGGATTAACTATGGCTACACCTTC; v_call: TRBV6-1; j_call: TRBJ1-2; d_call: -; clone_size: -
cdr3_aa: CASSRAYF; cdr3_nt: TGTGCCAGCAGCCGGGCCTACTTC; v_call: TRBV5-8; j_call: TRBJ2-7; d_call: -; clone_size: -
cdr3_aa: CASSPDRGNGNTIYF; cdr3_nt: TGTGCCAGCTCCCCGGACAGGGGGAACGGAAACACCATATATTTT; v_call: TRBV18; j_call: TRBJ1-3; d_call: TRBD1; clone_size: -
cdr3_aa: CASSQPHSFEAFF; cdr3_nt: TGTGCCAGCAGCCAACCGCACAGTTTTGAAGCTTTCTTT; v_call: TRBV28; j_call: TRBJ1-1; d_call: -; clone_size: -
cdr3_aa: CASSIYSYSNQPQHF; cdr3_nt: TGTGCCAGTAGTATTTATAGTTATAGCAATCAGCCCCAGCATTTT; v_call: TRBV19; j_call: TRBJ1-5; d_call: -; clone_size: -
cdr3_aa: CASSVRSIYGYTF; cdr3_nt: TGTGCCAGTAGTGTAAGATCTATCTATGGCTACACCTTC; v_call: TRBV19; j_call: TRBJ1-2; d_call: -; clone_size: -
cdr3_aa: CSVGENIQYF; cdr3_nt: TGCAGCGTTGGAGAAAACATTCAGTACTTC; v_call: TRBV29-1; j_call: TRBJ2-4; d_call: -; clone_size: -
cdr3_aa: CASRHGVAKNIQYF; cdr3_nt: TGTGCCAGCAGACATGGCGTGGCCAAAAACATTCAGTACTTC; v_call: TRBV6-1; j_call: TRBJ2-4; d_call: -; clone_size: -
cdr3_aa: CAIRGQGARNEKLFF; cdr3_nt: TGTGCCATCAGAGGACAGGGGGCCAGAAATGAAAAACTGTTTTTT; v_call: TRBV10-3; j_call: TRBJ1-4; d_call: TRBD1; clone_size: -
cdr3_aa: CASSLVTGTAAEQYF; cdr3_nt: TGTGCCAGCAGCTTAGTCACAGGGACGGCCGCCGAGCAGTACTTC; v_call: TRBV7-9; j_call: TRBJ2-7; d_call: -; clone_size: -
cdr3_aa: CASRIGGDTTYNEQFF; cdr3_nt: TGTGCCAGCAGAATTGGTGGAGACACCACGTACAATGAGCAGTTCTTC; v_call: TRBV5-5; j_call: TRBJ2-1; d_call: -; clone_size: -
cdr3_aa: CASRLHGGTEAFF; cdr3_nt: TGTGCCAGCAGGCTCCACGGGGGCACTGAAGCTTTCTTT; v_call: TRBV7-8; j_call: TRBJ1-1; d_call: -; clone_size: -
cdr3_aa: CASSFHRDNSPLHF; cdr3_nt: TGTGCCAGCAGTTTCCACAGGGATAATTCACCCCTCCACTTT; v_call: TRBV28; j_call: TRBJ1-6; d_call: -; clone_size: few
cdr3_aa: CASSSFVGYTF; cdr3_nt: TGTGCCAGCAGCTCTTTCGTTGGCTACACCTTC; v_call: TRBV7-6; j_call: TRBJ1-2; d_call: -; clone_size: -
cdr3_aa: CASSQAPGRRSSYEQYF; cdr3_nt: TGTGCCAGCAGCCAAGCACCGGGACGCAGGTCCTCCTACGAGCAGTACTTC; v_call: TRBV5-6; j_call: TRBJ2-7; d_call: -; clone_size: -
cdr3_aa: CASSESDRGGTEAFF; cdr3_nt: TGTGCCAGCAGTGAATCGGACAGGGGGGGCACTGAAGCTTTCTTT; v_call: TRBV25-1; j_call: TRBJ1-1; d_call: TRBD1; clone_size: -
cdr3_aa: CASSERRGRLEAFF; cdr3_nt: TGTGCCAGCAGTGAACGCAGGGGGAGGCTTGAAGCTTTCTTT; v_call: TRBV6-1; j_call: TRBJ1-1; d_call: TRBD1; clone_size: -